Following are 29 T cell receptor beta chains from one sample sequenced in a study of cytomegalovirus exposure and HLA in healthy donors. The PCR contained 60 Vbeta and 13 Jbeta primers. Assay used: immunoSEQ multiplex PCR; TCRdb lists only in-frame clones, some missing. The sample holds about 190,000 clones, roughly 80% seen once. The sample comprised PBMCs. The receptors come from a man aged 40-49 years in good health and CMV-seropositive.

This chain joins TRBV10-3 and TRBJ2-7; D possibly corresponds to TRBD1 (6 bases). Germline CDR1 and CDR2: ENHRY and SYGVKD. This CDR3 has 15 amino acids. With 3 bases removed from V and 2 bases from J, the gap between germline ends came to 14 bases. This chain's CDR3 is CAISDQDSLPYEQYF. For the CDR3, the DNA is TGTGCCATCAGTGATCAGGACAGCCTTCCCTACGAGCAGTACTTC.

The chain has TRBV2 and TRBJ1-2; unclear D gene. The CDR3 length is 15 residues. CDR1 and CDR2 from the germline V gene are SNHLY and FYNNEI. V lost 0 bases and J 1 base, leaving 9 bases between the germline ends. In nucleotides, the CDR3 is TGTGCCAGCAGTGAAGCGCTTCGGGTTAACTATGGCTACACCTTC. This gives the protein CASSEALRVNYGYTF.

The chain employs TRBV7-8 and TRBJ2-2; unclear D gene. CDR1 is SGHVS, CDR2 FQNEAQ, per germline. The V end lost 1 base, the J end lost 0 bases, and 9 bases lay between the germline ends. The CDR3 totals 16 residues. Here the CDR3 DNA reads TGTGCCAGCAGCTTAGGGGTAGCCTCGAACACCGGGGAGCTGTTTTTT. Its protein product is CASSLGVASNTGELFF.

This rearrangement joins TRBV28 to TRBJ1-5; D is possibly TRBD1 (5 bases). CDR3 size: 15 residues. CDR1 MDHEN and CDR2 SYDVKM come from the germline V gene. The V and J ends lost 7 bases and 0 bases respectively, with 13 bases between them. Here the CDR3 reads CASTIDRFSNQPQHF. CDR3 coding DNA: TGTGCCAGCACCATCGACAGATTTAGCAATCAGCCCCAGCATTTT.

The CDR3, as DNA: TGTGCCAGCGCCCCGAGAACAGGTCGCCGACTCATGAACACTGAAGCTTTCTTT. Its translation: CASAPRTGRRLMNTEAFF. The gene calls are TRBV7-6 and TRBJ1-1; D possibly corresponds to TRBD1 (5 bases). With 8 bases removed from V and 0 bases from J, the gap between germline ends came to 25 bases. In germline, CDR1 is SGHVS, CDR2 FNYEAQ. The CDR3 spans 18 residues. Full variable domain (outside the CDR3, taken from reference TRBV7-6 and TRBJ1-1): GAGVSQSPRYKVTKRGQDVALRCDPISGHVSLYWYRQALGQGPEFLTYFNYEAQQDKSGLPNDRFSAERPEGSISTLTIQRTEQRDSAMYRCASAPRTGRRLMNTEAFFGQGTRLTVV.

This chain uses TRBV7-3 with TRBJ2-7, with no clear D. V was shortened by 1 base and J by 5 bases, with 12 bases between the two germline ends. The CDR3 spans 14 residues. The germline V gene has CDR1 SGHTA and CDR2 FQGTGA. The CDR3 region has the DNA TGTGCCAGCAGCTTAAACGCAGGTGTCGACGAGCAGTACTTC. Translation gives CASSLNAGVDEQYF. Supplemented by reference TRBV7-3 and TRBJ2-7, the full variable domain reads GAGVSQTPSNKVTEKGKYVELRCDPISGHTALYWYRQSLGQGPEFLIYFQGTGAADDSGLPNDRFFAVRPEGSVSTLKIQRTERGDSAVYLCASSLNAGVDEQYFGPGTRLTVT.

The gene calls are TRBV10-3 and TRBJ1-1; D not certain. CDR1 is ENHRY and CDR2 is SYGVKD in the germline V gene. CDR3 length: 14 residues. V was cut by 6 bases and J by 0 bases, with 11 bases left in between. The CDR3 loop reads CAIRGGLLNTEAFF. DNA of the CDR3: TGTGCCATCAGGGGCGGGCTCCTGAACACTGAAGCTTTCTTT.

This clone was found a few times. The CDR3 reads CASIPDRAETQYF. CDR3 bases: TGTGCCAGCATTCCCGACAGGGCAGAGACCCAGTACTTC. The chain is built from TRBV2 and TRBJ2-5; TRBD1 aligns across 7 bases. V lost 7 bases to trimming and J lost 4 bases; unmatched junction nucleotides: 6. The germline gives CDR1 SNHLY, CDR2 FYNNEI. This CDR3 has 13 residues.

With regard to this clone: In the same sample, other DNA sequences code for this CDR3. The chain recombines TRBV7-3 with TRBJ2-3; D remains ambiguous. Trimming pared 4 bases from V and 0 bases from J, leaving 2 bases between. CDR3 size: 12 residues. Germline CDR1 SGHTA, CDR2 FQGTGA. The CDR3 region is CASSSSTDTQYF. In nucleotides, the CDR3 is TGTGCCAGCAGCTCAAGCACAGATACGCAGTATTTT.

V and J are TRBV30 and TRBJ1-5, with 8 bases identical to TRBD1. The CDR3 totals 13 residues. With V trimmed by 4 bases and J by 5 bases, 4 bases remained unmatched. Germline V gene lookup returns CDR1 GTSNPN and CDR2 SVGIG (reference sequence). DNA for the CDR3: TGTGCCTGGAAACAGGGGGTCGATCAGCCCCAGCATTTT. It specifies CAWKQGVDQPQHF.

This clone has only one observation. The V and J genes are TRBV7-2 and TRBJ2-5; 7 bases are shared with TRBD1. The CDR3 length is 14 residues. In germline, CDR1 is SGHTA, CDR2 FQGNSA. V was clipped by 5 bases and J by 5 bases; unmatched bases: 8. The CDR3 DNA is TGTGCCAGCAGCGCCCGGGACAGAGGGGAGACCCAGTACTTC. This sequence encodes CASSARDRGETQYF.

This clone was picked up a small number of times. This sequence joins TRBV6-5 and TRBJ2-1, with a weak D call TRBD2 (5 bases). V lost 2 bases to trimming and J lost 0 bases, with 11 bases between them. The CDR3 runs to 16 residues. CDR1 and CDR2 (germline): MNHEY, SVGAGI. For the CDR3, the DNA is TGTGCCAGCAGTTACCTGAGGGCGGGCTCCTACAATGAGCAGTTCTTC. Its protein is CASSYLRAGSYNEQFF.

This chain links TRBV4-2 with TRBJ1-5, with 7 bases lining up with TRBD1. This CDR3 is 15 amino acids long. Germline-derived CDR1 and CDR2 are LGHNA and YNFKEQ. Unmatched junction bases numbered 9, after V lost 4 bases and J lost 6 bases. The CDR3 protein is CASSPSVQGGQPQHF. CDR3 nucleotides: TGTGCCAGCAGCCCTTCGGTGCAGGGGGGTCAGCCCCAGCATTTT.

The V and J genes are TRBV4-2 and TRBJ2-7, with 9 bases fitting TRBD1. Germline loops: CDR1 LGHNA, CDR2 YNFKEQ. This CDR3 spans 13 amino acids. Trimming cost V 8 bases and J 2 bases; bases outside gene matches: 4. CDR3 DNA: TGTGCCAGCGAGGGGACAGGGCCCTACGAGCAGTACTTC. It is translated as CASEGTGPYEQYF.

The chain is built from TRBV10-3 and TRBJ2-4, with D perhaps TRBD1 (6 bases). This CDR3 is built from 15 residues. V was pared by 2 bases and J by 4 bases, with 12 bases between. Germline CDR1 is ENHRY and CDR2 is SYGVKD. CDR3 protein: CAISEVWTEKNIQYF. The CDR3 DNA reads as TGTGCCATCAGTGAGGTCTGGACAGAGAAAAACATTCAGTACTTC.

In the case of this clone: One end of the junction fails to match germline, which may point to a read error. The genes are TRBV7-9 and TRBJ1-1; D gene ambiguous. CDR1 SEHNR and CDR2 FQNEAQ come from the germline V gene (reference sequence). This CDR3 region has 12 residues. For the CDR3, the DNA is TGTTCCAGCAGCTTATCGGGCACTGAAGCTTTCTTT. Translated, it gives CSSSLSGTEAFF.

CDR3 in amino acids: CASSLSLIQGSGNTIYF. The CDR3 DNA reads as TGTGCCAGCAGCTTATCCTTAATTCAGGGCTCTGGAAACACCATATATTTT. The V call is TRBV7-2, the J call TRBJ1-3; tentatively, D is TRBD1 (5 bases). The CDR3 spans 17 residues. Germline lookup yields CDR1 SGHTA and CDR2 FQGNSA. V dropped 2 bases and J dropped 0 bases, with 14 bases sitting between them.

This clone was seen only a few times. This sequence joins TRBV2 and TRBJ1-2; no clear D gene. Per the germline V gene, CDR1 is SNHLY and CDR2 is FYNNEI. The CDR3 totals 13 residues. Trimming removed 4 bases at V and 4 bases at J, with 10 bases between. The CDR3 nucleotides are TGTGCCAGCAGTGCCTCAGGTAGCTATGGCTACACCTTC. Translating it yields CASSASGSYGYTF.

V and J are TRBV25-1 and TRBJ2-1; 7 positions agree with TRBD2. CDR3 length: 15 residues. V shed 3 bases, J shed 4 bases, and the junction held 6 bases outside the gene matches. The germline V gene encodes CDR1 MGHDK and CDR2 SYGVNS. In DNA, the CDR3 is TGTGCCAGCAGTGAGGGCGGGGGTCGTTACAATGAGCAGTTCTTC. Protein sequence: CASSEGGGRYNEQFF.

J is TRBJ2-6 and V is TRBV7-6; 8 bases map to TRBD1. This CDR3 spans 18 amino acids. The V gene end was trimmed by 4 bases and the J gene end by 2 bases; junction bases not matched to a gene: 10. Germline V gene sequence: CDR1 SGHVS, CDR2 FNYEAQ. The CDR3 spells CASSSSARGRPGANVLTF. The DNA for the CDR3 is TGTGCCAGCAGCTCGTCCGCCAGGGGGCGCCCTGGGGCCAACGTCCTGACTTTC.

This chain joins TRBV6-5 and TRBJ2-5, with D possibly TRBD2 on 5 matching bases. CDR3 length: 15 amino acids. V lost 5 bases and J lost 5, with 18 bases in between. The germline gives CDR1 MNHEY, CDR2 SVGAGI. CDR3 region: CASSPGVTGGETQYF. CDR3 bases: TGTGCCAGCAGTCCCGGGGTAACGGGTGGGGAGACCCAGTACTTC.

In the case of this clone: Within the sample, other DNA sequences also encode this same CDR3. The CDR3 DNA sequence: TGTGCCAGTCGGGACAGGGGATTCGGAGAGACCCAGTACTTC. This codes for CASRDRGFGETQYF. V gene TRBV19 combines with J gene TRBJ2-5; 10 positions agree with TRBD1. Losses at the gene ends were 8 bases for V and 4 bases for J; bases not matched to a gene: 7. CDR3 size: 14 residues. The germline gives CDR1 LNHDA, CDR2 SQIVND (reference sequence).

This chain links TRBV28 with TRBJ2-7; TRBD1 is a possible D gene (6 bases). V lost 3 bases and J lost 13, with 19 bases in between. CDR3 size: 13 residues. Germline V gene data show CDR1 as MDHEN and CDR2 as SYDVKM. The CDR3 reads CASSLDGQRLAYF. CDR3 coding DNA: TGTGCCAGCAGTTTGGACGGACAGCGGCTAGCTTACTTC. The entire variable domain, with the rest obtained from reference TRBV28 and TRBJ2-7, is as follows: DVKVTQSSRYLVKRTGEKVFLECVQDMDHENMFWYRQDPGLGLRLIYFSYDVKMKEKGDIPEGYSVSREKKERFSLILESASTNQTSMYLCASSLDGQRLAYFGPGTRLTVT.

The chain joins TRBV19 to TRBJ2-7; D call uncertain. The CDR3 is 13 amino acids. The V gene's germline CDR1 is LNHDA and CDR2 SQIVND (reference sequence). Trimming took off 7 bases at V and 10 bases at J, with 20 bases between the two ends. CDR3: CASIGATATVQYF. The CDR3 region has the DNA TGTGCCAGTATAGGAGCTACGGCAACGGTACAGTACTTC. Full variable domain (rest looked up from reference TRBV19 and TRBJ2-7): DGGITQSPKYLFRKEGQNVTLSCEQNLNHDAMYWYRQDPGQGLRLIYYSQIVNDFQKGDIAEGYSVSREKKESFPLTVTSAQKNPTAFYLCASIGATATVQYFGPGTRLTVT.

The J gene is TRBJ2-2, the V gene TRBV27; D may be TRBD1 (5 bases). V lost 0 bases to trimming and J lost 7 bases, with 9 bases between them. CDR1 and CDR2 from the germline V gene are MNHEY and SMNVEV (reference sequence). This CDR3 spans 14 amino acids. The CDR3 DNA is TGTGCCAGCAGTTTATCGTCAGGGCACGGGGAGCTGTTTTTT. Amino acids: CASSLSSGHGELFF.

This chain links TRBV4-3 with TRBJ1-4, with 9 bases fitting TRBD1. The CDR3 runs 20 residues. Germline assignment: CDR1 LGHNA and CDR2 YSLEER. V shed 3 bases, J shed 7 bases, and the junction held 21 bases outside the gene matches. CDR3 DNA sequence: TGCGCCAGCAGCCACCACAAAGGGACAGGGCTATTACGCGTATCTGAAAAACTGTTTTTT. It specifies CASSHHKGTGLLRVSEKLFF.

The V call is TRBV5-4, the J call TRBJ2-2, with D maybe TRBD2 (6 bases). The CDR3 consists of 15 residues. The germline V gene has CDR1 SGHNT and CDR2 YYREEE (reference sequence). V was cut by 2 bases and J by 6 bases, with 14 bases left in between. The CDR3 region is CASSFPSGGSGELFF. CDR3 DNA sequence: TGTGCCAGCAGCTTCCCCTCCGGGGGATCCGGGGAGCTGTTTTTT.

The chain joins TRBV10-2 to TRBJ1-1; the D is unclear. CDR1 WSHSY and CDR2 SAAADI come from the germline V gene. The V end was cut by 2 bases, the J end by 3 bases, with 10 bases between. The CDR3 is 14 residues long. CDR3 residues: CASSEVGRDTEAFF. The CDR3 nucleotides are TGCGCCAGCAGTGAGGTCGGGAGGGACACTGAAGCTTTCTTT.

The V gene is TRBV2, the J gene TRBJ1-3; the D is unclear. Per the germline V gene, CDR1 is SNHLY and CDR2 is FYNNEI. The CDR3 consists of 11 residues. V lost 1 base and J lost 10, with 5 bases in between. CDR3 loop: CASSEVQTIYF. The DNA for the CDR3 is TGTGCCAGCAGTGAAGTTCAGACCATATATTTT.